The 12 T cell receptor beta chains in this list originate from one sample, sequenced in a study of identical twins. MiXCR was run by TCRdb on the 5' RACE reads, yielding one entry per CDR3 protein. In the table there are 350,000 or so distinct CDR3 sequences, 9% of which are singletons. Sample: naive T cells sorted from blood. These receptors were obtained from a woman between 50 and 59 years old in good health.

The genes are TRBV5-8 and TRBJ2-1; D remains ambiguous. CDR1 and CDR2 (germline): SGHTS, YDEGEE. This CDR3 contains 15 residues. V shed 0 bases and J shed 0 bases, with 7 bases lying between them. CDR3 nucleotides: TGTGCCAGCAGCTTGGGGACGGACTCCTACAATGAGCAGTTCTTC. Amino acid sequence: CASSLGTDSYNEQFF.

In this sample, this clonotype turned up many times. The chain carries TRBV24-1 and TRBJ2-2; TRBD1 or TRBD2 may be the D gene (7 bases each). In germline, CDR1 is KGHDR, CDR2 SFDVKD. V gave up 0 bases and J gave up 4 bases, with 17 bases separating them. The CDR3 is 18 amino acids. CDR3: CATSDLQGGGAVTGELFF. CDR3 sequence (DNA): TGTGCCACCAGTGATTTGCAGGGAGGGGGCGCCGTCACCGGGGAGCTGTTTTTT.

The table lists this clonotype with many counts. The chain links TRBV20-1 to TRBJ2-3; TRBD2 matches 7 bases. The CDR3 covers 14 residues. Germline CDR1 is DFQATT and CDR2 is SNEGSKA (reference sequence). The trim removed 1 base at V and 4 bases at J, leaving 5 bases unmatched. DNA of the CDR3: TGCAGTGCTAGAGGGGGCGGGAGAGCAGATACGCAGTATTTT. Translated, it gives CSARGGGRADTQYF.

The chain recombines TRBV3-1 with TRBJ2-1; a weak D match, TRBD2 (7 bases). The CDR3 loop spans 17 amino acids. Germline V gene lookup returns CDR1 LGHDT and CDR2 YNNKEL (reference sequence). Trimming took off 2 bases at V and 7 bases at J, with 21 bases between the two ends. CDR3 residues: CASSQTLRGGARNEQFF. CDR3 sequence (DNA): TGTGCCAGCAGCCAAACCCTTCGTGGGGGGGCTAGGAATGAGCAGTTCTTC.

At least ten counts were recorded for this clonotype. This chain joins TRBV20-1 and TRBJ2-1; unclear D gene. Germline-derived CDR1 and CDR2 are DFQATT and SNEGSKA (reference sequence). V was shortened by 2 bases and J by 2 bases, with 7 bases between the two germline ends. This CDR3 comprises 13 residues. CDR3 sequence: CSARRGAYNEQFF. The CDR3 nucleotides are TGCAGTGCTAGACGCGGAGCCTACAATGAGCAGTTCTTC.

The table lists this clonotype with a few counts. This rearrangement joins TRBV19 to TRBJ2-1, with 12 bases fitting TRBD2. Germline trimming cut 5 bases from V and 9 bases from J; bases unmatched to any gene: 8. The CDR3 totals 15 residues. The germline gives CDR1 LNHDA, CDR2 SQIVND (reference sequence). The CDR3: CASSPHPSGRVEQFF. Here the CDR3 DNA reads TGTGCCAGTAGTCCTCACCCTAGCGGGAGGGTTGAGCAGTTCTTC.

The chain links TRBV12-3 or TRBV12-4 to TRBJ2-3; 7 bases fit TRBD1. The CDR3 is 16 residues long. With 6 bases clipped from V and 4 bases from J, the junction kept 13 bases outside the gene matches. CDR3 sequence: CASRGTNRGHPDTQYF. CDR3 coding DNA: TGTGCCAGCAGGGGCACTAACAGGGGACACCCAGATACGCAGTATTTT.

This clonotype was picked up many times. The V gene is TRBV9, the J gene TRBJ2-1; no definite D call. The CDR3 contains 14 residues. Trimming stripped 0 bases from V and 6 bases from J, with 10 bases between. The germline V gene has CDR1 SGDLS and CDR2 YYNGEE. Here the CDR3 DNA reads TGTGCCAGCAGCGTAGTTAATAGCCCCAATGAGCAGTTCTTC. Translated, it gives CASSVVNSPNEQFF. Drawing the rest from reference TRBV9 and TRBJ2-1, the complete variable domain is DSGVTQTPKHLITATGQRVTLRCSPRSGDLSVYWYQQSLDQGLQFLIQYYNGEERAKGNILERFSAQQFPDLHSELNLSSLELGDSALYFCASSVVNSPNEQFFGPGTRLTVL.

The J gene is TRBJ1-2, the V gene TRBV24-1; tentative D call: TRBD1 (5 bases). Germline CDR1 and CDR2: KGHDR and SFDVKD. This CDR3 spans 17 amino acids. V was trimmed by 1 base and J by 3 bases, leaving 17 bases between them. The DNA of the CDR3 is TGTGCCACCAGTGATTTAGTTGTGGGGGACTCGGACTATGGCTACACCTTC. Translation gives CATSDLVVGDSDYGYTF.

This clonotype was found many times. CDR3 nucleotides: TGCGCCAGCAGCTTGGTTCTGGCGGTGATGGAGGAGCAGTTCTTC. Translating gives CASSLVLAVMEEQFF. This chain connects TRBV5-1 to TRBJ2-1; D is undetermined. This CDR3 is built from 15 residues. Trimming cost V 0 bases and J 10 bases, with 17 bases left between them. Per the germline V gene, CDR1 is SGHRS and CDR2 is YFSETQ.

A few counts support this clonotype. The chain has TRBV2 and TRBJ2-6; D might be TRBD1 or TRBD2, each matching 5 bases. With 3 bases removed from V and 4 bases from J, the gap between germline ends came to 7 bases. The CDR3 is 14 amino acids. Germline V gives CDR1 SNHLY, CDR2 FYNNEI. The CDR3 here is CASSEGVGANVLTF. The CDR3 DNA reads TGTGCCAGCAGTGAGGGGGTGGGGGCCAACGTCCTGACTTTC. The whole variable domain, remainder taken from reference TRBV2 and TRBJ2-6, is EPEVTQTPSHQVTQMGQEVILRCVPISNHLYFYWYRQILGQKVEFLVSFYNNEISEKSEIFDDQFSVERPDGSNFTLKIRSTKLEDSAMYFCASSEGVGANVLTFGAGSRLTVL.

The chain carries TRBV5-1 and TRBJ2-6, with D perhaps TRBD1 (6 bases). The germline gives CDR1 SGHRS, CDR2 YFSETQ. Trimming removed 0 bases at V and 4 bases at J, with 20 bases between. The CDR3 consists of 19 residues. CDR3 in DNA: TGCGCCAGCAGCTTGGCCAGGGGACCCTCCGTTAAGGGGGCCAACGTCCTGACTTTC. This sequence encodes CASSLARGPSVKGANVLTF.